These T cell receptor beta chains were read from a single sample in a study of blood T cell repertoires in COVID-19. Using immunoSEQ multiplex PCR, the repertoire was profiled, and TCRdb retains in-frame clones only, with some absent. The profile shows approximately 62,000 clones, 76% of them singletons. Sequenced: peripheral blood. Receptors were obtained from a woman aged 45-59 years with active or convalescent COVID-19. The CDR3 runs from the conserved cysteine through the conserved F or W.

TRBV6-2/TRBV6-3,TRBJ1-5,CASSRGTDSNQPQHF
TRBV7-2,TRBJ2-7,CASSPVGSSYEQYF
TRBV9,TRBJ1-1,CASSHGGRSGKTEAFF
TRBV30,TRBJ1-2,CAWQTGVSSLANYGYTF
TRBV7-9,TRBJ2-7,CASSFLGTTYEQYF
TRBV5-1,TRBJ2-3,CASSRGTGIGTDTQYF
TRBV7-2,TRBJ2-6,CASSLATGDRRANVLTF
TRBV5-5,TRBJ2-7,CASSLSDSDSYEQYF
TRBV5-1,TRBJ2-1,CASSVDTYNEQFF
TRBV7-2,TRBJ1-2,CASSSATLSGPNYGYTF
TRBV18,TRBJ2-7,CASSPRDYSEQYF
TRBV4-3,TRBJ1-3,CASSQDVASGNTIYF
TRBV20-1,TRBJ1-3,CSASLAGNTIYF
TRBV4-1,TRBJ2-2,CASSHPLAGTANTGELFF
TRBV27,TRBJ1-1,CASSPRTVNTEAFF
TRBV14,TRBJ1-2,CASSQVEGLGYGYTF
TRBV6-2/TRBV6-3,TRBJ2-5,CASSYSRGRVQETQYF
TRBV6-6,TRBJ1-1,CASSYPKNRFGTEAFF
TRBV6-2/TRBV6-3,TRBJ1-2,CASSYYGKGEGYTF
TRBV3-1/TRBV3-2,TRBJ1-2,CASSPGQKINYGYTF
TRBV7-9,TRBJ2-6,CATLSSGANVLTF
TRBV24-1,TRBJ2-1,CATSDFTGPYNEQFF
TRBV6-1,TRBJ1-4,CASSEAREGLFF
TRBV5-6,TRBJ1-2,CATSSTGRQMGYTF
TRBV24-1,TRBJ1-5,CATSRGNQPQHF
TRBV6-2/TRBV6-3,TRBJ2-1,CASSYSVFVYNEQFF
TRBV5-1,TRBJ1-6,CASSPGQGNSPLHF
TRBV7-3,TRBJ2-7,CASSPRGGAAYEQYF
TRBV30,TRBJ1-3,CAWSVGGSGNTIYF
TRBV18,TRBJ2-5,CASSPRAATGLQETQYF
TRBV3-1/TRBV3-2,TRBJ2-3,CASSQDFSGGSTDTQYF
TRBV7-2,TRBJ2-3,CASSPGGGPQHTQYF
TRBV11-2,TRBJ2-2,CASSPDPGAGELFF
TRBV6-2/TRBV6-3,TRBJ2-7,CASSLTSGAYEQYF
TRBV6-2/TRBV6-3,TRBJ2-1,CASSLRGGGNEQFF
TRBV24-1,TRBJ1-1,CATTTGENTEAFF
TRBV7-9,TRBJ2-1,CASSPLPAPLAAYNEQFF
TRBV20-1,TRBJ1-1,CSGFQGTEAFF
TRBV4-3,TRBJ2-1,CASSPYSVASRTVGNEQFF
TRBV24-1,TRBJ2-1,CATSDLTGHSNEQFF
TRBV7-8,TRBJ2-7,CASERGGSSEQYF
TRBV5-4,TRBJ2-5,CASSQSGTPQETQYF
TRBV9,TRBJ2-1,CASSPQGLGGNEQFF
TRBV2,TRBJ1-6,CASSRDRGESPLHF
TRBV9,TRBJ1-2,CASSVGPEGGYTF
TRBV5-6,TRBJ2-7,CASSHGRGYEQYF
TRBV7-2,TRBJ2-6,CASSLNRGLGANVLTF
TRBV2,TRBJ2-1,CASSTTTRGSYNEQFF
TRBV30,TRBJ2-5,CAWSLTSGPRETQYF
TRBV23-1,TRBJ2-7,CASSQSHYQGGRTSYEQYF
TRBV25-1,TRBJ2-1,CASSELHGGGLSYNEQFF
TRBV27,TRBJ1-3,CASGNRASGNTIYF
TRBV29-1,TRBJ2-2,CSADRNSGELFF
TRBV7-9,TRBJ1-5,CASSRDTSNQPQHF
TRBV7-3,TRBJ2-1,CASSPGLLDEQFF
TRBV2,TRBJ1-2,CASRHRGPLGYTF
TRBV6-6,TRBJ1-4,CASSPGQGRIGTNEKLFF